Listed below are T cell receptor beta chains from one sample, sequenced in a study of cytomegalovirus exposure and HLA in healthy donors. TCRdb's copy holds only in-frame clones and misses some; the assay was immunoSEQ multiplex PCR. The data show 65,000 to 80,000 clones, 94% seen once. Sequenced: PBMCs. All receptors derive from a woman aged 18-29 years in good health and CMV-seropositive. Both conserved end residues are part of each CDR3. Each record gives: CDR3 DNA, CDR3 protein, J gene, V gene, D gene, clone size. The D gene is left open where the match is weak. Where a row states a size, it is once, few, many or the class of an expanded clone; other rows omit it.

CDR3 DNA: TGTGCCAGCAGCATTGCCGGGGGGGGTAACACTGAAGCTTTCTTT
CDR3 protein: CASSIAGGGNTEAFF
J gene: TRBJ1-1
V gene: TRBV7-2
D gene: .
clone size: once

CDR3 DNA: TGTGCCAGCAGCTCCACAGGGGTAGGGACTGAAGCTTTCTTT
CDR3 protein: CASSSTGVGTEAFF
J gene: TRBJ1-1
V gene: TRBV7-8
D gene: TRBD1
clone size: .

CDR3 DNA: TGCGCCAGCAGCCGAAACCCCGACAGGGGGACCTACGAGCAGTACTTC
CDR3 protein: CASSRNPDRGTYEQYF
J gene: TRBJ2-7
V gene: TRBV23-1
D gene: TRBD1
clone size: once

CDR3 DNA: TGCGCCAGCAGCTTCAGGGGAGACTCCTACAATGAGCAGTTCTTC
CDR3 protein: CASSFRGDSYNEQFF
J gene: TRBJ2-1
V gene: TRBV5-1
D gene: .
clone size: once

CDR3 DNA: TGTGCCAGCAGCGTAGAAGCGGGCTCGAACACCGGGGAGCTGTTTTTT
CDR3 protein: CASSVEAGSNTGELFF
J gene: TRBJ2-2
V gene: TRBV9
D gene: .
clone size: once

CDR3 DNA: TGCAGCGTCAAGACAGGCGTGGGTGAAGCTTTCTTT
CDR3 protein: CSVKTGVGEAFF
J gene: TRBJ1-1
V gene: TRBV29-1
D gene: .
clone size: .

CDR3 DNA: TGTGCCAGCAGCCCACAGCCGTCCGAACGGGACAGGGGGTTCTACGAGCAGTACTTC
CDR3 protein: CASSPQPSERDRGFYEQYF
J gene: TRBJ2-7
V gene: TRBV11-2
D gene: TRBD1
clone size: .

CDR3 DNA: TGTGCCAGCAGTTGGGGACAGGGCGTCAGTACTGAAGCTTTCTTT
CDR3 protein: CASSWGQGVSTEAFF
J gene: TRBJ1-1
V gene: TRBV6-6
D gene: TRBD1
clone size: .

CDR3 DNA: TGCGCCAGCAGCCAAGATCCAGGGACGAACACCGGGGAGCTGTTTTTT
CDR3 protein: CASSQDPGTNTGELFF
J gene: TRBJ2-2
V gene: TRBV4-3
D gene: .
clone size: .

CDR3 DNA: TGTGCCAGCAGTGTCACAGCTAGCACAGATACGCAGTATTTT
CDR3 protein: CASSVTASTDTQYF
J gene: TRBJ2-3
V gene: TRBV6-4
D gene: .
clone size: .

CDR3 DNA: TGTGCCAGCAGTTACTCGATGGGGCAGGGTACCGACGAGCAGTACTTC
CDR3 protein: CASSYSMGQGTDEQYF
J gene: TRBJ2-7
V gene: TRBV6-6
D gene: .
clone size: .

CDR3 DNA: TGTGCCAGCAGCTTCGGGACAGGCCCCAGGAACATTCAGTACTTC
CDR3 protein: CASSFGTGPRNIQYF
J gene: TRBJ2-4
V gene: TRBV7-2
D gene: TRBD1
clone size: .

CDR3 DNA: TGTGCCTGGAGTGACACGAACTATGGCTACACCTTC
CDR3 protein: CAWSDTNYGYTF
J gene: TRBJ1-2
V gene: TRBV30
D gene: .
clone size: .

CDR3 DNA: TGCAGCGTTGGCCCTAGCATAGGCCACGAGCAGTACTTC
CDR3 protein: CSVGPSIGHEQYF
J gene: TRBJ2-7
V gene: TRBV29-1
D gene: .
clone size: .

CDR3 DNA: TGTGCCAGCAGCTCGTACACTACTAGCGGGTCTAGCACAGATACGCAGTATTTT
CDR3 protein: CASSSYTTSGSSTDTQYF
J gene: TRBJ2-3
V gene: TRBV11-1
D gene: TRBD2
clone size: .

CDR3 DNA: TGTGCCAGTAGTCTTCCACCGGGACAGTATAATTCACCCCTCCACTTT
CDR3 protein: CASSLPPGQYNSPLHF
J gene: TRBJ1-6
V gene: TRBV19
D gene: TRBD1
clone size: .

CDR3 DNA: TGTGCCAGCAGCCCGATACTGACAGGGGGCCTCCTTGGGGCCAACGTCCTGACTTTC
CDR3 protein: CASSPILTGGLLGANVLTF
J gene: TRBJ2-6
V gene: TRBV4-2
D gene: TRBD1
clone size: .

CDR3 DNA: TGTGCCAGCAGCGCCGGACTAGCGAGCACAGATACGCAGTATTTT
CDR3 protein: CASSAGLASTDTQYF
J gene: TRBJ2-3
V gene: TRBV9
D gene: TRBD2
clone size: .

CDR3 DNA: TGTGCCAGCAGTGATCCACCGACAGGATTTGACGAGCAGTACTTC
CDR3 protein: CASSDPPTGFDEQYF
J gene: TRBJ2-7
V gene: TRBV6-1
D gene: .
clone size: once

CDR3 DNA: TGTGCCACCAGCAGAGATGAGGAAGGGCAGGGCGACGAGCAGTACTTC
CDR3 protein: CATSRDEEGQGDEQYF
J gene: TRBJ2-7
V gene: TRBV15
D gene: .
clone size: .

CDR3 DNA: TGTGCCAGCAGCTTAGGTGTAATCCCGGGATTTTCGCCGTCAATTTCCTACGAGCAGTACTTC
CDR3 protein: CASSLGVIPGFSPSISYEQYF
J gene: TRBJ2-7
V gene: TRBV13
D gene: .
clone size: .

CDR3 DNA: TGTGCCAGCAGCAGACAGGGCACGAACACTGAAGCTTTCTTT
CDR3 protein: CASSRQGTNTEAFF
J gene: TRBJ1-1
V gene: TRBV5-4
D gene: TRBD1
clone size: .

CDR3 DNA: TGTGCCAGCGGACAGGGGAACTATGGCTACACCTTC
CDR3 protein: CASGQGNYGYTF
J gene: TRBJ1-2
V gene: TRBV6-1
D gene: TRBD1
clone size: .

CDR3 DNA: TGTGCCAGCAGCCCTACGAGGACAGTTGCAACTAATGAAAAACTGTTTTTT
CDR3 protein: CASSPTRTVATNEKLFF
J gene: TRBJ1-4
V gene: TRBV7-8
D gene: .
clone size: .

CDR3 DNA: TGTGCCAGCAGTGAATTGATTAGCATCGGGGAGCTGTTTTTT
CDR3 protein: CASSELISIGELFF
J gene: TRBJ2-2
V gene: TRBV25-1
D gene: .
clone size: .

CDR3 DNA: TGCGCCAGCAGCTGGGGGGGGGCAGGATCCTATAATTCACCCCTCCACTTT
CDR3 protein: CASSWGGAGSYNSPLHF
J gene: TRBJ1-6
V gene: TRBV5-1
D gene: .
clone size: .

CDR3 DNA: TGTGCCAGCAGCTTAAGCCCATACAATGAGCAGTTCTTC
CDR3 protein: CASSLSPYNEQFF
J gene: TRBJ2-1
V gene: TRBV7-9
D gene: .
clone size: .

CDR3 DNA: TGTGCCAGCAGTTTATACAAACGACAGATTTTCTACGAGCAGTACTTC
CDR3 protein: CASSLYKRQIFYEQYF
J gene: TRBJ2-7
V gene: TRBV27
D gene: .
clone size: .

CDR3 DNA: TGCAGCGTTGTTCACAGGGAGGGTTCCACAGATACGCAGTATTTT
CDR3 protein: CSVVHREGSTDTQYF
J gene: TRBJ2-3
V gene: TRBV29-1
D gene: .
clone size: .

CDR3 DNA: TGTGCCACCAGCCAGGGGAGTGAGGGTCTCTACGAGCAGTACTTC
CDR3 protein: CATSQGSEGLYEQYF
J gene: TRBJ2-7
V gene: TRBV15
D gene: .
clone size: .

CDR3 DNA: TGTGCCAGCAGCGTAGAGGGACAGACTCCAACAGGCTACACCTTC
CDR3 protein: CASSVEGQTPTGYTF
J gene: TRBJ1-2
V gene: TRBV9
D gene: TRBD1
clone size: .

CDR3 DNA: TGTGCCAGCAGCTTGCCCGGACAGGTCGAATCCACCGGGGAGCTGTTTTTT
CDR3 protein: CASSLPGQVESTGELFF
J gene: TRBJ2-2
V gene: TRBV5-4
D gene: TRBD1
clone size: once

CDR3 DNA: TGTGCCAGCAGCTCACGGTTGGTCAGGGGGTCCTACAATGAGCAGTTCTTC
CDR3 protein: CASSSRLVRGSYNEQFF
J gene: TRBJ2-1
V gene: TRBV11-2
D gene: TRBD1
clone size: .

CDR3 DNA: TGTGCCAGCTCACCCCTAGCGGGGGGGCTCACAGATACGCAGTATTTT
CDR3 protein: CASSPLAGGLTDTQYF
J gene: TRBJ2-3
V gene: TRBV18
D gene: TRBD2
clone size: .

CDR3 DNA: TGTGCCAGCAGTGCATTGGAGACAGGGCGAACTGAAGCTTTCTTT
CDR3 protein: CASSALETGRTEAFF
J gene: TRBJ1-1
V gene: TRBV6-1
D gene: TRBD1
clone size: .

CDR3 DNA: TGTGCCAGCAGTGAAACAGGGACAGGGGTCGACGAGCAGTACTTC
CDR3 protein: CASSETGTGVDEQYF
J gene: TRBJ2-7
V gene: TRBV2
D gene: TRBD1
clone size: few

CDR3 DNA: TGTGCCACCAGCAGGGGACAGGGTCCCTACAATGAGCAGTTCTTC
CDR3 protein: CATSRGQGPYNEQFF
J gene: TRBJ2-1
V gene: TRBV15
D gene: TRBD1
clone size: .

CDR3 DNA: TGTGCCAGCAGCCCGGGACTATCGGGCACAGATACGCAGTATTTT
CDR3 protein: CASSPGLSGTDTQYF
J gene: TRBJ2-3
V gene: TRBV6-4
D gene: TRBD2
clone size: .

CDR3 DNA: TGTGCCAGCAGCTTGCGTACAGGCGCTGAAGCTTTCTTT
CDR3 protein: CASSLRTGAEAFF
J gene: TRBJ1-1
V gene: TRBV5-6
D gene: .
clone size: once

CDR3 DNA: TGTGCCTGGAGTGTATTTGGGGAGGGCGAGCAGTACTTC
CDR3 protein: CAWSVFGEGEQYF
J gene: TRBJ2-7
V gene: TRBV30
D gene: TRBD2
clone size: .

CDR3 DNA: TGTGCCAGCAGGGAGGGAAGAGGGAACACTGAAGCTTTCTTT
CDR3 protein: CASREGRGNTEAFF
J gene: TRBJ1-1
V gene: TRBV25-1
D gene: .
clone size: .

CDR3 DNA: TGTGCCGGGGCAGTGGGTATGGGAAATGAGCAGTTCTTC
CDR3 protein: CAGAVGMGNEQFF
J gene: TRBJ2-1
V gene: TRBV30
D gene: .
clone size: .

CDR3 DNA: TGTGCCAGTAGTATTTGGACAGGGATGGGGTCCTACAATGAGCAGTTCTTC
CDR3 protein: CASSIWTGMGSYNEQFF
J gene: TRBJ2-1
V gene: TRBV19
D gene: TRBD1
clone size: .

CDR3 DNA: TGCGCCAGCAGCTTGATATTGGCTAGCGGGGTCAAAATTGAGCAGTTCTTC
CDR3 protein: CASSLILASGVKIEQFF
J gene: TRBJ2-1
V gene: TRBV5-1
D gene: TRBD2
clone size: once

CDR3 DNA: TGTGCCAGCAGAGGGGCCGAGGGACAACCAGACTCTGGAAACACCATATATTTT
CDR3 protein: CASRGAEGQPDSGNTIYF
J gene: TRBJ1-3
V gene: TRBV7-9
D gene: .
clone size: .

CDR3 DNA: TGTGCCAGCAGCGTGAGGGATCTCTCCTACGAGCAGTACTTC
CDR3 protein: CASSVRDLSYEQYF
J gene: TRBJ2-7
V gene: TRBV9
D gene: .
clone size: .

CDR3 DNA: TGCGCCAGCAGCTTGTTTCCGCTAACCGACAGGGTTGGCGACAATGAGCAGTTCTTC
CDR3 protein: CASSLFPLTDRVGDNEQFF
J gene: TRBJ2-1
V gene: TRBV5-1
D gene: TRBD1
clone size: once

CDR3 DNA: TGTGCCAGCAGCTTAGTAGGAGATTTCGACTCCTACGAGCAGTACTTC
CDR3 protein: CASSLVGDFDSYEQYF
J gene: TRBJ2-7
V gene: TRBV11-2
D gene: .
clone size: .

CDR3 DNA: TGTGCCAGCAGCTTTGAGGGACTAGGCTACGAGCAGTACTTC
CDR3 protein: CASSFEGLGYEQYF
J gene: TRBJ2-7
V gene: TRBV7-8
D gene: TRBD2
clone size: .

CDR3 DNA: TGTGCCAGTAGTAGCCACCGAGCAGATAGCCGTACCTACGAGCAGTACTTC
CDR3 protein: CASSSHRADSRTYEQYF
J gene: TRBJ2-7
V gene: TRBV19
D gene: .
clone size: .

CDR3 DNA: TGCGCCAGCAGCCAAGACCTTGCAAGGGACAGGGGGCAGGGGAATAATGAAAAACTGTTTTTT
CDR3 protein: CASSQDLARDRGQGNNEKLFF
J gene: TRBJ1-4
V gene: TRBV4-1
D gene: TRBD1
clone size: .

CDR3 DNA: TGTGCCACCAGCAGAGTTGGACGGAGGGTGGACACTGAAGCTTTCTTT
CDR3 protein: CATSRVGRRVDTEAFF
J gene: TRBJ1-1
V gene: TRBV15
D gene: .
clone size: few

CDR3 DNA: TGCGCCAGCAGTGTTCTCCGGGACAATGAGCAGTTCTTC
CDR3 protein: CASSVLRDNEQFF
J gene: TRBJ2-1
V gene: TRBV10-1
D gene: .
clone size: .

CDR3 DNA: TGTGCCAGCAGCTTAGCGCCAGGGGCAAATGAGCAGTTCTTC
CDR3 protein: CASSLAPGANEQFF
J gene: TRBJ2-1
V gene: TRBV7-8
D gene: .
clone size: .

CDR3 DNA: TGTGCCAGTAGTATCGCTGACAGGAACACTGAAGCTTTCTTT
CDR3 protein: CASSIADRNTEAFF
J gene: TRBJ1-1
V gene: TRBV19
D gene: .
clone size: .